Following are 8 T cell receptor beta chains from one sample sequenced in a study of cytomegalovirus exposure and HLA in healthy donors. Vbeta (60) and Jbeta (13) primers were used in the PCR. TCRdb's copy holds only in-frame clones and misses some; the assay was immunoSEQ multiplex PCR. The sample lists approximately 190,000 clones, around 81% occurring once. Material: PBMCs. The receptor set was obtained from a woman aged 18 to 35 in good health and CMV-seropositive.

This chain connects TRBV6-5 to TRBJ2-5, with 9 positions matching TRBD2. The last part of the DNA fits TRBJ2-7 better; the J call may be wrong. The CDR3 covers 14 residues. CDR1 and CDR2 from the germline V gene are MNHEY and SVGAGI. The CDR3 loop is CASRGASGAYEQYF. The CDR3 DNA is TGTGCCAGCAGAGGGGCTAGCGGGGCCTACGAGCAGTACTTC.

V and J are TRBV30 and TRBJ1-1; D not certain. Per germline, CDR1 GTSNPN and CDR2 SVGIG (reference sequence). The CDR3 runs to 14 residues. The V end was cut by 1 base, the J end by 1 base, with 10 bases between. CDR3 coding DNA: TGTGCCTGGAGTGAGACCGGAGCGAACACTGAAGCTTTCTTT. It encodes CAWSETGANTEAFF.

A single count supports this clone. DNA of the CDR3: TGTGCCAGCAAAGCGGGGGCTGACTACAATGAGCAGTTCTTC. Its protein is CASKAGADYNEQFF. The genes are TRBV6-4 and TRBJ2-1, with 8 bases matching TRBD2. The V gene end was trimmed by 7 bases and the J gene end by 3 bases; junction bases not matched to a gene: 5. The CDR3 has 14 amino acids. CDR1 and CDR2 (germline): MRHNA, SNTAGT.

This chain links TRBV10-1 with TRBJ2-7, with 7 nucleotides matching TRBD2. After removal of 2 bases from V and 3 bases from J, the junction contained 10 bases not matched to a gene. CDR3 size: 16 residues. CDR1 is WNHNN and CDR2 is SYGVQD in the germline V gene (reference sequence). This CDR3 is CASSEPWASGFYEQYV. In nucleotides, the CDR3 is TGCGCCAGCAGTGAGCCTTGGGCTAGCGGTTTCTACGAGCAGTACGTC.

This clone was counted once. The chain recombines TRBV11-2 with TRBJ2-1; 11 bases agree with TRBD2. The CDR3 totals 15 residues. Germline V CDR1 and CDR2: SGHAT, FQNNGV. V lost 8 bases, J lost 6 bases, and 9 bases stayed unmatched. The CDR3 reads CASAPTGLAANEQFF. The CDR3 DNA sequence: TGTGCCAGCGCACCAACGGGACTAGCGGCCAATGAGCAGTTCTTC.

V usage is TRBV5-5 and J usage is TRBJ2-3; 11 positions agree with TRBD2. Looked up from germline, CDR1 is SGHKS and CDR2 is YYEKEE (reference sequence). The CDR3 spans 15 residues. V shed 2 bases, J shed 9 bases, and the junction held 8 bases outside the gene matches. The CDR3 DNA is TGTGCCAGCAGCTTTCTGACTAGCGGGGCCGGGACGCAGTATTTT. Translation: CASSFLTSGAGTQYF.

The chain uses TRBV29-1 and TRBJ1-2; 7 bases are shared with TRBD1. V lost 4 bases and J lost 7; bases outside the gene matches: 21. The CDR3 runs 17 residues. Germline lookup yields CDR1 SQVTM and CDR2 ANQGSEA. The DNA of the CDR3 is TGCAGCGTTGGGTCTGAGGATCAAGGGGGCGCTCGGGGTGGCTACACCTTC. Amino acid sequence: CSVGSEDQGGARGGYTF.

This chain links TRBV7-9 with TRBJ2-7; TRBD2 might be the D (5 bases). V lost 4 bases, J lost 2 bases, and 18 bases lay in between. From germline, CDR1 is SEHNR and CDR2 FQNEAQ (reference sequence). CDR3 length: 16 amino acids. The CDR3 sequence is CASSSTRTQAAYEQYV. CDR3 sequence (DNA): TGTGCCAGCAGCTCGACCCGGACTCAGGCTGCCTACGAGCAGTACGTC.